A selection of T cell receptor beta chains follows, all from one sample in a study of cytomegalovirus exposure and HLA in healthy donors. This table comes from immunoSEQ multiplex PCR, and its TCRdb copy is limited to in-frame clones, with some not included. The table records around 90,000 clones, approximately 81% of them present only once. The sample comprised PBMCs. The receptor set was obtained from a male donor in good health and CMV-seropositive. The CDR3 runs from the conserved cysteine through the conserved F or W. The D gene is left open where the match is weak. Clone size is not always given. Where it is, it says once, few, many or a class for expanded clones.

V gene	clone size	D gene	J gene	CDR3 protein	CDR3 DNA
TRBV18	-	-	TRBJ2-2	CASSYRDPDTGELFF	TGTGCCAGCTCGTACAGGGATCCGGACACCGGGGAGCTGTTTTTT
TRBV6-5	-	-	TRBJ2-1	CASHRDTLVREQFF	TGTGCCAGTCACCGGGACACCCTGGTGCGTGAGCAGTTCTTC
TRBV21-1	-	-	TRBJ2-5	CASNPRETQYF	TGTGCCAGCAACCCCAGGGAGACCCAGTACTTC
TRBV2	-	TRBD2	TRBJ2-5	CASRTSFQETQYF	TGTGCCAGCAGGACTAGCTTTCAAGAGACCCAGTACTTC
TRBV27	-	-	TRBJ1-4	CASSLSYGLEKLFF	TGTGCCAGCAGTTTATCTTATGGGCTCGAAAAACTGTTTTTT
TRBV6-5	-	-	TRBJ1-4	CASSFSGLDGEKLFF	TGTGCCAGCAGTTTTTCAGGGCTAGACGGGGAAAAACTGTTTTTT
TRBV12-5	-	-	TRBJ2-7	CASGSSGYEQYF	TGTGCTAGTGGTTCCTCAGGGTACGAGCAGTACTTC
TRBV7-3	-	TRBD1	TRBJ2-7	CASSSSGTGSDEQYF	TGTGCCAGCAGCTCGTCCGGGACAGGGTCTGACGAGCAGTACTTC
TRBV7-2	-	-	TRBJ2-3	CASSSPTPKNTDTQYF	TGTGCCAGCAGCTCGCCCACCCCTAAAAACACAGATACGCAGTATTTT
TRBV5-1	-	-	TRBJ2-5	CASSLGPGERTQYF	TGCGCCAGCAGCTTGGGTCCGGGGGAGAGGACCCAGTACTTC
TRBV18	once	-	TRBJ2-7	CASSLNRDKQYF	TGTGCCAGCTCACTTAACAGGGACAAGCAGTACTTC
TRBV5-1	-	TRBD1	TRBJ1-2	CASSLDRDGYTF	TGCGCCAGCAGCCTGGACAGGGATGGCTACACCTTC
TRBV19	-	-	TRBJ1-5	CASSITRAGNQPQHF	TGTGCCAGTAGTATAACGAGGGCCGGCAATCAGCCCCAGCATTTT
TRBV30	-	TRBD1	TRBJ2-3	CAWDTGGGTDTQYF	TGTGCCTGGGACACAGGGGGAGGCACAGATACGCAGTATTTT
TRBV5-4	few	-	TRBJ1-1	CASSPHQGTEAFF	TGTGCCAGCAGCCCCCATCAGGGAACTGAAGCTTTCTTT
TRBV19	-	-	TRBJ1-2	CASSIYGVIYGYTF	TGTGCCAGTAGTATCTACGGGGTTATCTATGGCTACACCTTC
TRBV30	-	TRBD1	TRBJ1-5	CALRDRGYLGSNQPQHF	TGTGCCCTCCGGGACAGGGGGTATTTGGGGAGCAATCAGCCCCAGCATTTT
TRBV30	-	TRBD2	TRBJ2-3	CAWSVPPGVAGVDTQYF	TGTGCCTGGAGTGTACCCCCTGGGGTAGCGGGGGTAGATACGCAGTATTTT
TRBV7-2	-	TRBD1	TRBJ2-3	CASSLNRDRLSTDTQYF	TGTGCCAGCAGCTTAAACCGGGACAGACTTAGCACAGATACGCAGTATTTT
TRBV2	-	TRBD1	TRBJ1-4	CASSARTGTGGGNEKLFF	TGTGCCAGCAGTGCCCGGACCGGGACAGGGGGCGGTAATGAAAAACTGTTTTTT
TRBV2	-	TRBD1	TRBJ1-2	CASSPGQGARGYTF	TGTGCCAGCAGTCCGGGACAGGGTGCTAGGGGCTACACCTTC
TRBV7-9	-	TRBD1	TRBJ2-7	CASSLPSGGGYEQYF	TGTGCCAGCAGCTTGCCCTCAGGGGGCGGCTACGAGCAGTACTTC
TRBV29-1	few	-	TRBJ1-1	CSAAAPGQFTEAFF	TGCAGCGCTGCTGCCCCTGGACAGTTCACTGAAGCTTTCTTT
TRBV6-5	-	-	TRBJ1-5	CASSIREGSNQPQHF	TGTGCCAGCAGTATCCGGGAGGGCAGTAATCAGCCCCAGCATTTT
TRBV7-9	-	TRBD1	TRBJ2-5	CASSWTGGQETQYF	TGTGCCAGCAGTTGGACAGGGGGCCAAGAGACCCAGTACTTC
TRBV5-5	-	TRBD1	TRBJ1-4	CASSDRGTTNEKLFF	TGTGCCAGCAGCGACAGGGGGACAACTAATGAAAAACTGTTTTTT
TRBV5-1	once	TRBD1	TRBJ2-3	CASSTSGQGPTDTQYF	TGCGCCAGCAGCACCTCGGGACAGGGGCCCACAGATACGCAGTATTTT
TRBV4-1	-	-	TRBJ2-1	CASSQDERVGYNEQFF	TGCGCCAGCAGCCAAGATGAGCGAGTCGGCTACAATGAGCAGTTCTTC
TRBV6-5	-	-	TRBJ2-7	CASTPRLMGSEQYF	TGTGCCAGCACCCCCCGATTGATGGGGAGCGAGCAGTACTTC
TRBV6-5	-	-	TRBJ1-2	CASIGPDTYGYTF	TGTGCCAGCATCGGCCCCGACACTTATGGCTACACCTTC
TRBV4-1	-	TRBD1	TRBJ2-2	CASSLRPTGTGRRTNTGELFF	TGCGCCAGCAGCCTCCGACCCACCGGGACAGGGAGGAGAACGAACACCGGGGAGCTGTTTTTT
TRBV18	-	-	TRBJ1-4	CASSPLEGAGEKLFF	TGTGCCAGCTCACCCCTAGAAGGAGCGGGTGAAAAACTGTTTTTT
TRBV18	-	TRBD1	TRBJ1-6	CASSPTRGLERGSPLHF	TGTGCCAGCTCACCGACCAGGGGGCTAGAAAGGGGTTCACCCCTCCACTTT
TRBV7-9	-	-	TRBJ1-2	CASSPGGGSYGYTF	TGTGCCAGCAGTCCAGGTGGAGGGAGCTATGGCTACACCTTC
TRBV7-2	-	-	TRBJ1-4	CASSLGIQGGEKLFF	TGTGCCAGCAGCTTAGGAATACAGGGTGGGGAAAAACTGTTTTTT
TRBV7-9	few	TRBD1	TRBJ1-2	CASSLTRDRDRYGYTF	TGTGCCAGCAGCTTAACGAGAGACAGGGACCGATATGGCTACACCTTC
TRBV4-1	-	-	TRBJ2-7	CASSPPSGSYEQYF	TGCGCCAGCAGCCCGCCCTCCGGGTCCTACGAGCAGTACTTC
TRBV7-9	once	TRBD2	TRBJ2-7	CASSLRTSSEQYF	TGTGCCAGCAGCTTACGGACTAGCTCCGAGCAGTACTTC
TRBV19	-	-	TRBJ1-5	CASRDQGNQPQHF	TGTGCCAGTAGGGACCAGGGGAACCAGCCCCAGCATTTT
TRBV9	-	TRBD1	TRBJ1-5	CASSVGQGQPQHF	TGTGCCAGCAGCGTTGGACAGGGCCAGCCCCAGCATTTT
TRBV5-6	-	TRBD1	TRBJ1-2	CASSSPPGQSNYGYTF	TGTGCCAGCAGCTCACCCCCGGGACAGAGTAACTATGGCTACACCTTC
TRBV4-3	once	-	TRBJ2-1	CASSQDRSSYNEQFF	TGCGCCAGCAGCCAAGATCGGAGCTCCTACAATGAGCAGTTCTTC
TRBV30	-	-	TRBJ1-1	CAWSSTGFGAFF	TGTGCCTGGAGTTCTACAGGGTTTGGTGCTTTCTTT
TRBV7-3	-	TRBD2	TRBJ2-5	CASSRTSGGGETQYF	TGTGCCAGCAGTCGGACTAGCGGGGGCGGAGAGACCCAGTACTTC
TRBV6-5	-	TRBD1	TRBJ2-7	CASSLGQGAGEQYF	TGTGCCAGCAGCCTCGGACAGGGGGCAGGCGAGCAGTACTTC
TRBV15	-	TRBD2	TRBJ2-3	CATSSRLASSTDTQYF	TGTGCCACCAGCAGCCGACTAGCTTCCAGCACAGATACGCAGTATTTT
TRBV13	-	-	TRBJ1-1	CASSLESGEAFF	TGTGCCAGCAGCTTGGAGTCGGGTGAAGCTTTCTTT
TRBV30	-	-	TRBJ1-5	CAWSVSRYSNQPQHF	TGTGCCTGGAGTGTTAGCAGATATAGCAATCAGCCCCAGCATTTT
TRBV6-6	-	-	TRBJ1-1	CASSSDRSSEAFF	TGTGCCAGCAGCTCGGACAGATCTAGTGAAGCTTTCTTT
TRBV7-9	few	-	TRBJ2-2	CASSREALVAGELFF	TGTGCCAGCAGTCGAGAAGCCCTCGTGGCCGGGGAGCTGTTTTTT
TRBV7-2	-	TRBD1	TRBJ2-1	CASSSNPGQGAHNEQFF	TGTGCCAGCAGCTCAAACCCGGGACAGGGGGCCCACAATGAGCAGTTCTTC
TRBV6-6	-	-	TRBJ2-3	CASNERGTDTQYF	TGTGCCAGCAATGAGCGCGGCACAGATACGCAGTATTTT
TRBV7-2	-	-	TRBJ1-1	CASSLAGMYTEAFF	TGTGCCAGCAGCTTAGCGGGCATGTACACTGAAGCTTTCTTT
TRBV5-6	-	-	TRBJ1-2	CASSPTGGSGYGYTF	TGTGCCAGCAGCCCGACCGGCGGCAGCGGATATGGCTACACCTTC
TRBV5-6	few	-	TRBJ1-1	CASSLGREAFF	TGTGCCAGCAGCTTGGGCAGGGAAGCTTTCTTT